Below, 2 T cell receptor beta chains from the same sample are listed, as sequenced in a study of cytomegalovirus exposure and HLA in healthy donors (dated by TCRdb to the late 2010s). Libraries came from the immunoSEQ multiplex PCR assay. A mixture of 60 forward primers for TCR Vbeta segments and 13 reverse primers for TCR Jbeta segments was used in the multiplex PCR. The clones in this table, taken by TCRdb from immuneACCESS, are in-frame only. Not every clone is retained; where verified, under half of the shortfall comes from an unresolved V gene, and the cause of the rest is unknown. Present in this sample are 150,000 to 200,000 clones, roughly 75% of which were seen just once. Around 8.3% of the sample goes to the ten largest clones. Sequencing was carried out using PBMCs. The origin of the receptors is a woman between 40 and 55 years old in good health and CMV-seropositive.

The rearrangement joins TRBV18 to TRBJ1-4; D ambiguous. This CDR3 is built from 17 residues. CDR1 is KGHSH, CDR2 LQKENI, per germline. Trimming shortened V by 2 bases and J by 5 bases, and 18 bases separated the two germline ends. The CDR3 reads CASSPSRRSMGNEKLFF. CDR3 sequence (DNA): TGTGCCAGCTCACCAAGCCGACGGTCCATGGGCAATGAAAAACTGTTTTTT.

The rearrangement joins TRBV5-1 to TRBJ2-7, with 7 bases identical to TRBD2. The CDR3 length is 18 residues. Trimming removed 2 bases from V and 1 base from J; junction bases left unmatched: 15. CDR1 and CDR2 (germline): SGHRS, YFSETQ. CDR3 loop: CASSFSPGGASSSYEQYF. Written as DNA, the CDR3 is TGCGCCAGCAGCTTTTCCCCGGGGGGTGCGAGTTCGTCCTACGAGCAGTACTTC.